These 15 T cell receptor beta chains share one sample of origin, sequenced in a study of cytomegalovirus exposure and HLA in healthy donors. With 60 Vbeta and 13 Jbeta primers, the PCR was carried out. The data were produced by immunoSEQ multiplex PCR, yet TCRdb's version contains in-frame clones alone and is incomplete. The table records some 150,000 clones, around 74% of them present only once. The sequencing sample was made of PBMCs. Receptors originate from a middle-aged man in good health and CMV-seropositive.

V gene TRBV5-1 combines with J gene TRBJ2-5, with 7 bases lining up with TRBD1. Germline CDR1 reads SGHRS; CDR2 reads YFSETQ. The J segment lost 2 bases and the V segment lost 4 bases, leaving 5 bases of the junction unmatched. This CDR3 contains 14 residues. The CDR3 nucleotides read TGCGCCAGCAGCGGGGGACAGCCACAAGAGACCCAGTACTTC. Translated, it gives CASSGGQPQETQYF.

The chain combines TRBV11-3 with TRBJ2-3; 7 nucleotides agree with TRBD2. Losses at the gene ends were 5 bases for V and 2 bases for J; bases not matched to a gene: 4. Germline CDR1 and CDR2: SGHNT and YENEEA. The CDR3 contains 14 residues. The CDR3 reads CASSRGSPTDTQYF. The CDR3 nucleotides are TGTGCCAGCAGCCGCGGGAGCCCCACAGATACGCAGTATTTT.

The rearrangement joins TRBV30 to TRBJ1-2; unclear D gene. This CDR3 contains 14 residues. The germline V and J ends were trimmed by 1 base and 4 bases, with 13 bases remaining between them. Germline V gene lookup returns CDR1 GTSNPN and CDR2 SVGIG (reference sequence). The CDR3 nucleotides read TGTGCCTGGAGTGGACCTCTCTGGAGCTATGGCTACACCTTC. Its translation: CAWSGPLWSYGYTF.

A single count supports this clone. The chain employs TRBV18 and TRBJ2-7, with 12 nucleotides matching TRBD1. V shed 5 bases, J shed 5 bases, and the junction held 7 bases outside the gene matches. The CDR3 runs to 15 residues. CDR1 is KGHSH and CDR2 is LQKENI in the germline V gene. The CDR3 DNA sequence: TGTGCCAGCTCAAAACCGGGACAGGGGGCCCACGAGCAGTACTTC. Translating gives CASSKPGQGAHEQYF.

This clone has just one count. The chain joins TRBV6-5 to TRBJ2-7; 10 bases agree with TRBD1. The CDR3 contains 16 residues. V was pared by 0 bases and J by 4 bases, with 6 bases of the junction left unmatched. Germline lookup yields CDR1 MNHEY and CDR2 SVGAGI. CDR3 amino acids: CASSYSTTGGWYEQYF. The CDR3 coding sequence is TGTGCCAGCAGTTACTCGACGACAGGGGGCTGGTACGAGCAGTACTTC.

The genes are TRBV30 and TRBJ1-4; D is uncertain. The germline V and J ends were trimmed by 8 bases and 6 bases, with 10 bases remaining between them. The CDR3 is made up of 11 amino acids. Per the germline V gene, CDR1 is GTSNPN and CDR2 is SVGIG (reference sequence). CDR3 DNA: TGTGCCCACTATATCGATGAAAAACTGTTTTTT. It encodes CAHYIDEKLFF. The variable domain in full, with the rest retrieved from reference TRBV30 and TRBJ1-4, is SQTIHQWPATLVQPVGSPLSLECTVEGTSNPNLYWYRQAAGRGLQLLFYSVGIGQISSEVPQNLSASRPQDRQFILSSKKLLLSDSGFYLCAHYIDEKLFFGSGTQLSVL.

This clone was seen a handful of times. The chain joins TRBV18 to TRBJ2-4, with 7 bases that match TRBD2. CDR1 KGHSH and CDR2 LQKENI come from the germline V gene. The CDR3 is 15 residues long. The V and J ends lost 5 bases and 0 bases, in that order; junction bases with no gene match: 4. The CDR3 protein is CASSGGRGAKNIQYF. The DNA for the CDR3 is TGTGCCAGCTCAGGAGGGAGGGGAGCCAAAAACATTCAGTACTTC.

Here the CDR3 reads CASSYSANQPQHF. CDR3 nucleotide sequence: TGTGCCAGCAGTTACTCGGCCAATCAGCCCCAGCATTTT. The chain carries TRBV6-6 and TRBJ1-5; D remains ambiguous. This CDR3 region has 13 residues. The V end lost 0 bases, the J end lost 3 bases, and 3 bases lay between the germline ends. From germline, CDR1 is MNHNY and CDR2 SVGAGI (reference sequence).

V and J are TRBV4-1 and TRBJ2-7, with D perhaps matching TRBD1 (6 bases). Deletions cut 2 bases from V and 0 bases from J, with 11 bases between. Looked up from germline, CDR1 is MGHRA and CDR2 is YSYEKL. This CDR3 comprises 15 residues. The CDR3 spells CASSQTTDSSYEQYF. As DNA, the CDR3 is TGCGCCAGCAGCCAAACTACGGACAGCTCCTACGAGCAGTACTTC.

V usage is TRBV5-1 and J usage is TRBJ2-5; 7 bases map to TRBD1. V shed 4 bases, J shed 4 bases, and the junction held 7 bases outside the gene matches. The germline CDR1 and CDR2 sequences are SGHRS and YFSETQ. The length of the CDR3 is 14 residues. CDR3 residues: CASSHRGEGETQYF. In DNA, the CDR3 is TGCGCCAGCAGCCACAGGGGTGAGGGAGAGACCCAGTACTTC.

V and J are TRBV4-2 and TRBJ1-5, with 8 bases fitting TRBD1. V trimming: 1 base; J trimming: 0 bases; junction bases outside the gene matches: 8. This CDR3 contains 18 residues. The germline V gene encodes CDR1 LGHNA and CDR2 YNFKEQ. CDR3 in amino acids: CASSQGGQVPYSNQPQHF. CDR3 coding DNA: TGTGCCAGCAGCCAAGGGGGACAGGTACCTTATAGCAATCAGCCCCAGCATTTT.

This clone was counted a single time. The chain joins TRBV29-1 to TRBJ2-4, with TRBD1 matching over 8 bases. J gave up 3 bases and V 5 bases, and 6 bases lay outside the gene matches. This CDR3 has 14 amino acids. Germline CDR1 SQVTM, CDR2 ANQGSEA. This chain's CDR3 is CSVRTGLNKNIQYF. CDR3 bases: TGCAGCGTTCGGACAGGGTTGAACAAAAACATTCAGTACTTC.

The chain uses TRBV5-5 and TRBJ1-4, with 8 bases matching TRBD1. Per germline, CDR1 SGHKS and CDR2 YYEKEE (reference sequence). The V and J ends lost 2 bases and 6 bases, in that order; junction bases with no gene match: 6. The CDR3 totals 15 residues. CDR3 nucleotide sequence: TGTGCCAGCAGCTTATGGACAGGGCCAGATGAAAAACTGTTTTTT. Its protein product is CASSLWTGPDEKLFF.

The count of this clone is one. This chain joins TRBV19 and TRBJ1-6; unclear D gene. CDR1 and CDR2 from the germline V gene are LNHDA and SQIVND (reference sequence). This CDR3 contains 15 residues. Trimming stripped 5 bases from V and 8 bases from J, with 16 bases between. CDR3 nucleotides: TGTGCCAGTAGTTCCACGACCGGGAGCGATTCACCCCTCCACTTT. Amino acid sequence: CASSSTTGSDSPLHF.

In the case of this clone: One end of the junction is discordant with germline, which a read error may explain. V and J are TRBV23-1 and TRBJ2-2; TRBD2 might be the D (6 bases). TRBV23-1 is an open reading frame, and its role is uncertain. This CDR3 comprises 13 residues. The CDR3 region is CASSHRSHGGLFF. CDR3 sequence (DNA): TGCGCCAGCAGTCACCGCTCGCACGGGGGGCTGTTTTTT.